One sample yielded the 30 T cell receptor beta chains listed below, sequenced in a study of blood T cell repertoires in COVID-19. Some clones are missing from TCRdb's copy, which holds only in-frame ones; the method was immunoSEQ multiplex PCR. The table includes about 240,000 clones, approximately 85% detected once. The specimen sequenced was peripheral blood. Receptor source: a man in his fifties or sixties with acute or convalescent COVID-19.

The chain uses TRBV29-1 and TRBJ1-1; a possible D gene is TRBD1 (5 bases). V was trimmed by 4 bases and J by 4 bases, leaving 10 bases between them. This CDR3 has 12 residues. Germline V gives CDR1 SQVTM, CDR2 ANQGSEA. The CDR3 DNA is TGCAGCGTTGTACGGGGGGGCACTGAAGCTTTCTTT. It translates to CSVVRGGTEAFF.

The chain links TRBV19 to TRBJ1-1, with a weak D call TRBD1 (5 bases). The V and J ends lost 4 bases and 0 bases respectively, with 18 bases between them. Germline V gene data show CDR1 as LNHDA and CDR2 as SQIVND (reference sequence). The CDR3 is 17 residues long. CDR3 amino acids: CASSTDSLELLNTEAFF. The DNA of the CDR3 is TGTGCCAGTAGTACCGACAGCCTTGAGCTTCTGAACACTGAAGCTTTCTTT. The full variable domain, completed using reference TRBV19 and TRBJ1-1, is DGGITQSPKYLFRKEGQNVTLSCEQNLNHDAMYWYRQDPGQGLRLIYYSQIVNDFQKGDIAEGYSVSREKKESFPLTVTSAQKNPTAFYLCASSTDSLELLNTEAFFGQGTRLTVV.

This CDR3 is CASSQGTSNYEQYF. CDR3 coding DNA: TGCGCCAGCAGCCAAGGGACTTCGAACTACGAGCAGTACTTC. V and J are TRBV5-1 and TRBJ2-7; D is possibly TRBD2 (6 bases). This CDR3 spans 14 amino acids. Germline V gene lookup returns CDR1 SGHRS and CDR2 YFSETQ. V lost 4 bases and J lost 3, with 14 bases in between.

The chain recombines TRBV7-3 with TRBJ2-3; 7 nucleotides agree with TRBD2. The germline V gene has CDR1 SGHTA and CDR2 FQGTGA. V lost 4 bases, J lost 14 bases, and 9 bases stayed unmatched. This CDR3 contains 12 residues. The CDR3 sequence is CASSSGGSRMYF. CDR3 DNA: TGTGCCAGCAGCTCCGGCGGGAGCCGTATGTATTTT.

About this clone itself: A junction end diverges from the germline sequence, so it may reflect a read error. This chain links TRBV7-3 with TRBJ2-2; weak D call: TRBD1 (6 bases). Germline V CDR1 and CDR2: SGHTA, FQGTGA. CDR3 length: 14 amino acids. The CDR3 loop is CASSSDRNAGELFF. DNA for the CDR3: TGTGCCAGCAGCTCTGACAGGAACGCCGGGGAGCTGTTTTTT.

The chain joins TRBV3-1 (or the pseudogene TRBV3-2) to TRBJ2-7; 7 bases match TRBD1. The CDR3 extends over 15 amino acids. Looked up from germline, CDR1 is LGHDT and CDR2 is YNNKEL (reference sequence). V was clipped by 0 bases and J by 2 bases; unmatched bases: 4. Here the CDR3 reads CASSQDWGQPYEQYF. The CDR3 DNA reads TGTGCCAGCAGCCAAGATTGGGGACAGCCCTACGAGCAGTACTTC.

CDR3 residues: CASRTPGLNTEAFF. As DNA, the CDR3 is TGTGCCAGCAGAACCCCGGGATTGAACACTGAAGCTTTCTTT. The chain uses TRBV5-4 and TRBJ1-1; no reliable D call. Germline CDR1 is SGHNT and CDR2 is YYREEE (reference sequence). Trimming pared 5 bases from V and 0 bases from J, leaving 11 bases between. This CDR3 is 14 amino acids long.

The chain has TRBV5-1 and TRBJ1-5; D not certain. Germline CDR1 is SGHRS and CDR2 is YFSETQ. V lost 4 bases and J 5 bases, leaving 10 bases between the germline ends. This CDR3 comprises 13 residues. This chain's CDR3 is CASSPTGDQPQHF. In DNA, the CDR3 is TGCGCCAGCAGCCCCACCGGGGATCAGCCCCAGCATTTT. Supplemented by reference TRBV5-1 and TRBJ1-5, the full variable domain reads KAGVTQTPRYLIKTRGQQVTLSCSPISGHRSVSWYQQTPGQGLQFLFEYFSETQRNKGNFPGRFSGRQFSNSRSEMNVSTLELGDSALYLCASSPTGDQPQHFGDGTRLSIL.

The chain recombines TRBV5-1 with TRBJ2-1; TRBD2 aligns across 11 bases. The V and J ends lost 2 bases and 0 bases, in that order; junction bases with no gene match: 4. Germline V gene sequence: CDR1 SGHRS, CDR2 YFSETQ. The CDR3 has 17 residues. CDR3 loop: CASSFQGLAASYNEQFF. In DNA form, the CDR3 reads TGCGCCAGCAGCTTTCAGGGACTAGCGGCCTCCTACAATGAGCAGTTCTTC.

This sequence joins TRBV6-5 and TRBJ1-2; 9 nucleotides line up with TRBD1. V lost 6 bases to trimming and J lost 3 bases; unmatched junction nucleotides: 5. There are 14 residues in the CDR3. Germline CDR1 reads MNHEY; CDR2 reads SVGAGI. This chain's CDR3 is CASSRTGADYGYTF. DNA of the CDR3: TGTGCCAGCAGCCGGACAGGGGCTGACTATGGCTACACCTTC.

V and J are TRBV20-1 and TRBJ1-4, with 10 bases fitting TRBD1. The junction had 6 bases not matched to a gene; V was cut back by 3 bases and J by 8 bases. This CDR3 comprises 14 residues. Germline assignment: CDR1 DFQATT and CDR2 SNEGSKA (reference sequence). The CDR3 sequence: CSASLTGGGEKLFF. CDR3 nucleotides: TGCAGTGCTAGTTTGACAGGGGGCGGAGAAAAACTGTTTTTT.

The V gene is TRBV6-4, the J gene TRBJ1-5, with D possibly being TRBD1 (6 bases). CDR3 length equals 17 residues. Germline V gene data show CDR1 as MRHNA and CDR2 as SNTAGT. Trimming removed 2 bases at V and 3 bases at J, with 17 bases between. In DNA, the CDR3 is TGTGCCAGCAGTGACCTGCCCGTCACAGGGTACAATCAGCCCCAGCATTTT. As protein: CASSDLPVTGYNQPQHF.

The genes are TRBV5-4 and TRBJ2-1; perhaps TRBD1 as D (6 bases). Per the germline V gene, CDR1 is SGHNT and CDR2 is YYREEE (reference sequence). V shed 2 bases and J shed 1 base, with 13 bases lying between them. The CDR3 loop spans 16 amino acids. The CDR3 DNA reads TGTGCCAGCAGCTTAGAGGGGGAATCGTCCTACAATGAGCAGTTCTTC. Its translation: CASSLEGESSYNEQFF.

The gene calls are TRBV6-5 and TRBJ1-4, with D unclear. The germline V gene encodes CDR1 MNHEY and CDR2 SVGAGI. The CDR3 spans 15 residues. V lost 6 bases and J lost 0, with 11 bases in between. The CDR3 DNA is TGTGCCAGCAGCCCCATGGCAGCAACTAATGAAAAACTGTTTTTT. Residues: CASSPMAATNEKLFF.

Here the CDR3 DNA reads TGTGCCAGCAGCCAAGATCAGGGCGGGGTCCAAGAGACCCAGTACTTC. This encodes CASSQDQGGVQETQYF. J is TRBJ2-5 and V is TRBV4-2; possibly TRBD2 for D (6 bases). Germline V gene lookup returns CDR1 LGHNA and CDR2 YNFKEQ. CDR3 length: 16 residues. With 0 bases removed from V and 1 base from J, the gap between germline ends came to 12 bases.

This sequence joins TRBV7-6 and TRBJ2-7; TRBD2 might be the D (6 bases). Germline V gene data show CDR1 as SGHVS and CDR2 as FNYEAQ. The germline V and J ends were trimmed by 1 base and 0 bases, with 10 bases remaining between them. CDR3 length: 15 amino acids. The CDR3 loop is CASSLGTGSSYEQYF. DNA for the CDR3: TGTGCCAGCAGCTTAGGGACCGGGAGCTCCTACGAGCAGTACTTC. Combining the CDR3 with reference TRBV7-6 and TRBJ2-7 gives the whole variable domain GAGVSQSPRYKVTKRGQDVALRCDPISGHVSLYWYRQALGQGPEFLTYFNYEAQQDKSGLPNDRFSAERPEGSISTLTIQRTEQRDSAMYRCASSLGTGSSYEQYFGPGTRLTVT.

The gene calls are TRBV15 and TRBJ1-1, with 7 bases that match TRBD1. CDR1 and CDR2 (germline): LNHNV, YYDKDF (reference sequence). The CDR3 extends over 18 amino acids. V gave up 0 bases and J gave up 5 bases; unmatched junction bases: 15. CDR3 DNA sequence: TGTGCCACCAGCAGAGATAGACGGTCGACAGGGCCGAGGACTGAAGCTTTCTTT. Protein: CATSRDRRSTGPRTEAFF.

This clone was counted once. The chain has TRBV3-1 (or the pseudogene TRBV3-2) and TRBJ1-5, with D possibly TRBD1 on 6 matching bases. V was cut by 5 bases and J by 1 base, with 12 bases left in between. CDR1 LGHDT and CDR2 YNNKEL come from the germline V gene (reference sequence). CDR3 length: 15 amino acids. The CDR3 region is CASSAQGRSNQPQHF. The CDR3 DNA reads TGTGCCAGCAGCGCGCAGGGGCGGAGCAATCAGCCCCAGCATTTT.

V is TRBV5-4 and J is TRBJ1-5; a weak D match, TRBD1 (5 bases). The CDR3 runs 16 residues. Per the germline V gene, CDR1 is SGHNT and CDR2 is YYREEE (reference sequence). V gave up 0 bases and J gave up 3 bases, with 13 bases separating them. CDR3 sequence (DNA): TGTGCCAGCAGCTTGGGCGGCAGGGTAGACAATCAGCCCCAGCATTTT. This gives the protein CASSLGGRVDNQPQHF. The variable domain in full, with the rest retrieved from reference TRBV5-4 and TRBJ1-5, is ETGVTQSPTHLIKTRGQQVTLRCSSQSGHNTVSWYQQALGQGPQFIFQYYREEENGRGNFPPRFSGLQFPNYSSELNVNALELDDSALYLCASSLGGRVDNQPQHFGDGTRLSIL.

The rearrangement joins TRBV6-5 to TRBJ2-7, with 11 bases fitting TRBD2. The CDR3 consists of 15 residues. Losses at the gene ends were 6 bases for V and 9 bases for J; bases not matched to a gene: 13. Germline CDR1 reads MNHEY; CDR2 reads SVGAGI. The CDR3 protein is CASSGGGLAVMGQYF. CDR3 DNA: TGTGCCAGCAGCGGGGGGGGACTAGCGGTAATGGGGCAGTACTTC.

The rearrangement uses TRBV25-1 and TRBJ1-3; D not certain. Per germline, CDR1 MGHDK and CDR2 SYGVNS. Trimming pared 7 bases from V and 0 bases from J, leaving 13 bases between. The CDR3 runs 15 residues. CDR3 region: CASKADFNSGNTIYF. The DNA of the CDR3 is TGTGCCAGCAAAGCCGATTTCAACTCTGGAAACACCATATATTTT.

The chain links TRBV20-1 to TRBJ2-7; D remains ambiguous. Per germline, CDR1 DFQATT and CDR2 SNEGSKA (reference sequence). Trimming removed 3 bases at V and 4 bases at J, with 7 bases between. The CDR3 is 11 residues long. The CDR3 DNA follows: TGCAGTGCTAGGAACTCGTACGAGCAGTACTTC. Translation: CSARNSYEQYF.

This chain joins TRBV23-1 and TRBJ1-3, with D tentatively TRBD1 (6 bases). TRBV23-1 has ORF status, its function being uncertain. The CDR3 contains 12 residues. V lost 6 bases to trimming and J lost 5 bases, with 8 bases between them. CDR3 nucleotides: TGCGCCAGCAGGGACAGTCGAAACACCATATATTTT. Its translation is CASRDSRNTIYF.

The J gene is TRBJ1-5, the V gene TRBV6-5; 8 bases line up with TRBD1. V trimming: 5 bases; J trimming: 4 bases; junction bases outside the gene matches: 4. The CDR3 sequence is 14 residues long. Germline V gives CDR1 MNHEY, CDR2 SVGAGI. The CDR3 coding sequence is TGTGCCAGCAGTCTCCAGGGGGCGAATCAGCCCCAGCATTTT. It codes for CASSLQGANQPQHF.

The V call is TRBV7-8, the J call TRBJ1-2; the match to TRBD1 covers 8 bases. The V gene's germline CDR1 is SGHVS and CDR2 FQNEAQ. The CDR3 covers 19 residues. Trimming at V came to 3 bases and at J to 4 bases, leaving 19 bases not matched to a gene. CDR3 in DNA: TGTGCCAGCAGCTTTCTAGTACGGCAGGGGGCCTCGACCCCCTATGGCTACACCTTC. It codes for CASSFLVRQGASTPYGYTF.

The V call is TRBV11-2, the J call TRBJ1-1; D possibly corresponds to TRBD1 (6 bases). This CDR3 contains 14 residues. Germline CDR1 is SGHAT and CDR2 is FQNNGV. Trimming pared 1 base from V and 2 bases from J, leaving 8 bases between. The CDR3 coding sequence is TGTGCCAGCAGCTTAGGGACAGTTAACACTGAAGCTTTCTTT. This translates into CASSLGTVNTEAFF.

The chain recombines TRBV11-2 with TRBJ2-1, with a weak D call TRBD2 (5 bases). Germline values: CDR1 SGHAT, CDR2 FQNNGV. The CDR3 is 16 residues long. V was trimmed by 0 bases and J by 0 bases, leaving 9 bases between them. The CDR3 DNA follows: TGTGCCAGCAGCTTAGATGCGACTACCTCCTACAATGAGCAGTTCTTC. Its protein product is CASSLDATTSYNEQFF.

J is TRBJ1-1 and V is TRBV14; D remains ambiguous. The germline V and J ends were trimmed by 4 bases and 4 bases, with 4 bases remaining between them. The germline V gene has CDR1 SGHDN and CDR2 FVKESK. This CDR3 has 11 amino acids. The CDR3 loop reads CASSPSTEAFF. DNA for the CDR3: TGTGCCAGCAGCCCTTCCACTGAAGCTTTCTTT.

The chain links TRBV5-4 to TRBJ2-7, with a weak D call TRBD2 (6 bases). The CDR3 is 15 residues long. CDR1 SGHNT and CDR2 YYREEE come from the germline V gene (reference sequence). The V gene lost 0 bases and the J gene lost 0 bases, with 10 bases spanning the gap. The CDR3 sequence: CASSLDGSGSYEQYF. The CDR3 nucleotides read TGTGCCAGCAGCTTGGATGGTAGCGGCTCCTACGAGCAGTACTTC.

This chain connects TRBV6-4 to TRBJ2-3, with 10 bases lining up with TRBD2. The CDR3 consists of 15 residues. Germline V CDR1 and CDR2: MRHNA, SNTAGT. The V and J ends lost 6 bases and 0 bases, in that order; junction bases with no gene match: 3. This chain's CDR3 is CASSVGLASTDTQYF. Here the CDR3 DNA reads TGTGCCAGCAGCGTGGGACTAGCGAGCACAGATACGCAGTATTTT.